Listed below are T cell receptor beta chains from one sample, sequenced in a study of blood T cell repertoires in COVID-19. Data came from immunoSEQ multiplex PCR; TCRdb stores just in-frame clones and leaves some out. The table includes 140,000 to 150,000 clones, over 70% detected once. The sequenced sample consisted of peripheral blood. The receptors originated from a woman between 45 and 60 years old with acute or convalescent COVID-19. Both conserved end residues are part of each CDR3. Each record gives: V gene, J gene, CDR3 protein.

TRBV4-2,TRBJ2-3,CASSQDWTGGTDTQYF
TRBV6-5,TRBJ1-5,CASSYGRGKQPQHF
TRBV7-9,TRBJ2-1,CASSRTIVANNEQFF
TRBV11-2,TRBJ1-1,CASSVDRGMNTEAFF
TRBV23-1,TRBJ1-4,CASSQTSDRETRDEKLFF
TRBV18,TRBJ2-1,CASSPSQGNEQFF
TRBV5-4,TRBJ1-1,CASSWGQGNTEAFF
TRBV12-3/TRBV12-4,TRBJ1-2,CASSLGGGGYTF
TRBV6-6,TRBJ1-2,CASRRTVQGSRLGGYTF
TRBV6-6,TRBJ1-6,CASSPLGTASYNSPLHF
TRBV6-6,TRBJ2-1,CASTQLRNEQFF
TRBV9,TRBJ1-6,CASSVDGGSRTLHF
TRBV24-1,TRBJ1-5,CATSDPTGVNQPQHF
TRBV25-1,TRBJ2-1,CASSAGLAGGNEQFF
TRBV5-4,TRBJ1-2,CASSMDSYGYTF
TRBV6-5,TRBJ1-1,CASYTATGTGTEAFF
TRBV2,TRBJ2-1,CASSERGSSYNEQFF
TRBV19,TRBJ2-2,CASSIATGSGELFF
TRBV13,TRBJ1-1,CASSSLRGTEAFF
TRBV28,TRBJ2-7,CASTSGGAGFYEQYF
TRBV6-5,TRBJ1-1,CASSTGQRWDAFF
TRBV18,TRBJ2-1,CASSQDRGSYNEQFF
TRBV19,TRBJ1-3,CASSRDRPLSGNTIYF
TRBV7-2,TRBJ1-5,CASSMTGLSNQPQHF
TRBV2,TRBJ1-5,CASSEARASNQPQHF
TRBV10-3,TRBJ1-1,CAISRGQGDTEAFF
TRBV6-6,TRBJ2-7,CASSLPTSLYEQYF
TRBV7-9,TRBJ1-1,CASSNQMNTEAFF
TRBV7-9,TRBJ1-3,CASRDRAAGNTIYF
TRBV18,TRBJ1-2,CASSLTGARDNYGYTF
TRBV6-6,TRBJ1-5,CASSSRTVSSNQPQHF
TRBV7-2,TRBJ1-2,CASSRGQGGNYGYTF
TRBV30,TRBJ2-7,CAWSALGRGYF
TRBV29-1,TRBJ2-7,CSVEALGQGSYEQYF
TRBV18,TRBJ1-2,CASSGRQVGMDYTF
TRBV29-1,TRBJ2-7,CSVAGPPAGKEAYEQYF
TRBV7-9,TRBJ1-3,CASSPRGHSGNTIYF
TRBV14,TRBJ1-2,CASSPRGKGYGYTF
TRBV7-8,TRBJ1-2,CASSKGQRYGYTF
TRBV28,TRBJ1-6,CASSFRGLGTAYNSPLHF
TRBV7-2,TRBJ1-2,CASSPGWGQNYGYTF
TRBV2,TRBJ1-2,CASSGLTASRSGYTF
TRBV7-3,TRBJ2-3,CASSPGLSTDTQYF
TRBV6-5,TRBJ2-7,CATSAGPTDYEQYF
TRBV9,TRBJ2-1,CASSFSGSSYNEQFF
TRBV19,TRBJ2-1,CASSIGLAGGNEQFF
TRBV2,TRBJ2-3,CASRGGVDATQYF
TRBV7-6,TRBJ1-4,CASSLNSGQAMGKLFF
TRBV6-5,TRBJ1-5,CASTPTFRGNQPQHF